What follows is one T cell receptor (beta chain) and its context. Its antigen is not known. The entry originates in a study of CD8 T cells in Susac syndrome. General study points: The study admitted that it had a relatively small number of individuals in its TCR sequencing and HLA analysis.

A quantity of 0.5 to 1 ug RNA underwent reverse transcription using random hexamers. Amplification of TCR beta CDR3 spanned 54 Vbeta and 13 Jbeta via immunoSEQ multiplex PCR. TCRdb fed the immunoSEQ multiplex PCR reads into MiXCR, producing one record per CDR3 protein. There are about 200,000 distinct CDR3 sequences in the sample; 85% to 95% occur only once, and 0.1% lies in the top ten. In germline, CDR1 is KGHDR, CDR2 SFDVKD. The CDR3 is 14 amino acids. Trimming stripped 5 bases from V and 8 bases from J, with 15 bases between. Controls were healthy donors (matched for age and sex). Both CD4+ and CD8+ T cells were negatively isolated, and TEMRA cells underwent FACS enrichment.

The sequencing sample was made of CD4+ T cells from PBMCs. The chain joins TRBV24-1 to TRBJ2-1, with D perhaps being TRBD1 or TRBD2 (5 bases each). The sequence was collected from a human donor in good health. The DNA for the CDR3 is TGTGCCACCAGTGTGGGGACGAACAGAGATGAGCAGTTCTTC. This gives the protein CATSVGTNRDEQFF.